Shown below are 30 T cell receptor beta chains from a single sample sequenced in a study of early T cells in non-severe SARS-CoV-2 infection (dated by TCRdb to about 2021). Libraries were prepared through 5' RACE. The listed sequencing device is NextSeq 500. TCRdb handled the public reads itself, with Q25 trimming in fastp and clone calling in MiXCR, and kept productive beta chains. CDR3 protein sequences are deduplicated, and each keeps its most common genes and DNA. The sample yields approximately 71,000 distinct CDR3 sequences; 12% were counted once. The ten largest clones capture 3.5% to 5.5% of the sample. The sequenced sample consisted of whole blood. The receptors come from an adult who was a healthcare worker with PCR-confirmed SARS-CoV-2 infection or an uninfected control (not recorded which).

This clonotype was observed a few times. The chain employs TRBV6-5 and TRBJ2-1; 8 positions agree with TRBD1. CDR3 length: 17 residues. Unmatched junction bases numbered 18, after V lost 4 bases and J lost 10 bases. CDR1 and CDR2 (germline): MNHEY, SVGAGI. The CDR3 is CASSSPGRDRSRTEQFF. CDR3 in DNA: TGTGCCAGCAGTTCCCCCGGCCGGGACAGGTCGAGGACCGAGCAGTTCTTC.

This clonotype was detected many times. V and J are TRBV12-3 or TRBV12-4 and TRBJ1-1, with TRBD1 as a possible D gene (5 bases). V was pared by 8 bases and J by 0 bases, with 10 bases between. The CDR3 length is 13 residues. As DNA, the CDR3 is TGTGCCAGCGGAGGGACGTTGAACACTGAAGCTTTCTTT. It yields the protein CASGGTLNTEAFF.

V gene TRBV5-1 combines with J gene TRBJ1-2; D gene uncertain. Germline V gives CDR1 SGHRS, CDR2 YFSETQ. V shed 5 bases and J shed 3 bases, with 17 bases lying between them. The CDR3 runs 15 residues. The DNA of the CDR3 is TGCGCCAGCAGAGCCGACGGAGTCCTTGACTATGGCTACACCTTC. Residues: CASRADGVLDYGYTF.

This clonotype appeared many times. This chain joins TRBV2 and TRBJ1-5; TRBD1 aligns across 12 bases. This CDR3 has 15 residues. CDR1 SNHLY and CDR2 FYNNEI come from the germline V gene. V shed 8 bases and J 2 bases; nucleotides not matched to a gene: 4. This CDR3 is CASGGQGAGNQPQHF. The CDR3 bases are TGTGCCAGCGGGGGACAGGGGGCGGGCAATCAGCCCCAGCATTTT.

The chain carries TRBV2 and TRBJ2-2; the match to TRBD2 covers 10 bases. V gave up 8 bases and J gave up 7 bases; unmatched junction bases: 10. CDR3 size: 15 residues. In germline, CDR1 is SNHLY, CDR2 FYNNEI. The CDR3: CASGGLAGVHGELFF. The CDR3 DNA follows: TGTGCCAGCGGGGGGCTAGCGGGAGTGCACGGGGAGCTGTTTTTT.

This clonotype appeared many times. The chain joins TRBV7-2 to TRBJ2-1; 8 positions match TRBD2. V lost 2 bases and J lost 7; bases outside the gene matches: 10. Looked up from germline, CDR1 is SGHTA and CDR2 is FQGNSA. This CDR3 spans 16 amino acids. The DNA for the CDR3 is TGTGCCAGCAGCTTATGGCGGGAGGCATTTGCAAATGAGCAGTTCTTC. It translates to CASSLWREAFANEQFF.

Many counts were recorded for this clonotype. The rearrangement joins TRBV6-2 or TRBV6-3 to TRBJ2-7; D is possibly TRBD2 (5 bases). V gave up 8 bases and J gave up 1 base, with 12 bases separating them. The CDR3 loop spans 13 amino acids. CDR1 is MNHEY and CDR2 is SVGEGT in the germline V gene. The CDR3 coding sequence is TGTGCCAGCCGGGGATCACCTTCCTACGAGCAGTACTTC. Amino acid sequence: CASRGSPSYEQYF.

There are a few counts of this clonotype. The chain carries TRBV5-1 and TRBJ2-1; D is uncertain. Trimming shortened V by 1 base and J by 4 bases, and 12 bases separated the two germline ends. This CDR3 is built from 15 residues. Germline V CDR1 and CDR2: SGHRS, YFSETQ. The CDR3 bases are TGCGCCAGCAGCTTGTTACCATCCTTATACAATGAGCAGTTCTTC. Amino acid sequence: CASSLLPSLYNEQFF.

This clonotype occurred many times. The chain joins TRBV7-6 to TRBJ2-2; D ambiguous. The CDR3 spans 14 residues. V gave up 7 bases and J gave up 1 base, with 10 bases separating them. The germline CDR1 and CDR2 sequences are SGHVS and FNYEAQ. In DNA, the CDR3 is TGTGCCAGCACCGAGATAGGGAACACCGGGGAGCTGTTTTTT. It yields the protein CASTEIGNTGELFF.

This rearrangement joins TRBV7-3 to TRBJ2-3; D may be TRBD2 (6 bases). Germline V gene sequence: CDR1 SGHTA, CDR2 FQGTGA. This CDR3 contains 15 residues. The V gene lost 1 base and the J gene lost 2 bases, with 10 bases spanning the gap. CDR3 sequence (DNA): TGTGCCAGCAGCTTAATGGGGACTCTCACAGATACGCAGTATTTT. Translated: CASSLMGTLTDTQYF.

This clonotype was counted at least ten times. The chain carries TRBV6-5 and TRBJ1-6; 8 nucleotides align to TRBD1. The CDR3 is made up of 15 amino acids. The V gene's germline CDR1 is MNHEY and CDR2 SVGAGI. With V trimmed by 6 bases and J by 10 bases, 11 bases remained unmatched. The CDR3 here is CASSPDRGRGSPLHF. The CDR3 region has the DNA TGTGCCAGCAGCCCTGACAGGGGTCGGGGATCACCCCTCCACTTT.

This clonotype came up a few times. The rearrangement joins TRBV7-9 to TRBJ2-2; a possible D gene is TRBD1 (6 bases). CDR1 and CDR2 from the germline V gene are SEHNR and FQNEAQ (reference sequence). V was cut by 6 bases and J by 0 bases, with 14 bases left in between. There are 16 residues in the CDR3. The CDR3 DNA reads TGTGCCAGCAGACCTACAGGGAACGCGAACACCGGGGAGCTGTTTTTT. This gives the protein CASRPTGNANTGELFF.

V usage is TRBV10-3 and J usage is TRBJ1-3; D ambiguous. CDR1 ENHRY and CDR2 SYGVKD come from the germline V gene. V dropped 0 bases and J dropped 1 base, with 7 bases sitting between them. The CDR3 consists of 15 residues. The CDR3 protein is CAISESTGSGNTIYF. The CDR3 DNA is TGTGCCATCAGTGAGTCGACGGGGTCTGGAAACACCATATATTTT.

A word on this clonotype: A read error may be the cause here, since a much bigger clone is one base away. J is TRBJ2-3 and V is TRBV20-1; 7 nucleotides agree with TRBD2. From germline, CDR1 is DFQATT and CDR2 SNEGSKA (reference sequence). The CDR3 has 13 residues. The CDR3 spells CSTWGGSTDAQYF. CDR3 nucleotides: TGCAGTACATGGGGCGGGAGCACAGATGCGCAGTATTTT.

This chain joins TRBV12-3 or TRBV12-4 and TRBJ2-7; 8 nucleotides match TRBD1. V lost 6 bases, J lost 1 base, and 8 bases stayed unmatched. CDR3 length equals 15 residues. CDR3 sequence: CASSPTGTGSYEQYF. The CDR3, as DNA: TGTGCCAGCAGCCCGACCGGGACAGGTTCCTACGAGCAGTACTTC.

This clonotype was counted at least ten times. The CDR3 loop is CSARVPPGTSGGANNEQFF. DNA of the CDR3: TGCAGTGCTAGAGTTCCACCCGGGACTAGCGGGGGGGCCAACAATGAGCAGTTCTTC. V and J are TRBV20-1 and TRBJ2-1; 16 nucleotides line up with TRBD2. Trimming removed 1 base from V and 5 bases from J; junction bases left unmatched: 11. The CDR3 sequence is 19 residues long. Germline V gene sequence: CDR1 DFQATT, CDR2 SNEGSKA (reference sequence).

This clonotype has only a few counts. The CDR3 DNA is TGTGCCAGCAGTGGAGCGGGACAGCGGAACACTGAAGCTTTCTTT. This sequence encodes CASSGAGQRNTEAFF. The rearrangement joins TRBV6-6 to TRBJ1-1, with 7 bases matching TRBD1. Trimming took 5 bases from V and 1 from J; bases not matched to a gene: 7. Germline V gives CDR1 MNHNY, CDR2 SVGAGI (reference sequence). The CDR3 is 15 residues long.

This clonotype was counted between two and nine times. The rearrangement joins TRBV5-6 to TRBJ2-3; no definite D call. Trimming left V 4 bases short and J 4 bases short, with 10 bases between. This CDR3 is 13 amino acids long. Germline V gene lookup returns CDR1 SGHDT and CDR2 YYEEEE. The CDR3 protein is CASSRSGSDTQYF. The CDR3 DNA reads TGTGCCAGCAGCCGGTCAGGTTCAGATACGCAGTATTTT.

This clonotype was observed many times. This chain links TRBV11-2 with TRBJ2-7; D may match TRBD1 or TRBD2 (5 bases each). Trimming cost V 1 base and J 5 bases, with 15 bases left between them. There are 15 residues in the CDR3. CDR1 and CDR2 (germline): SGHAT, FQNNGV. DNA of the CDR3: TGTGCCAGCAGCTTAGGAGGGTCCAGGGAAGACGAGCAGTACTTC. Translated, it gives CASSLGGSREDEQYF.

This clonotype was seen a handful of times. Written as DNA, the CDR3 is TGCGCCAGCAGCTTGGCTGTAGCGGGGGAGACCCAGTACTTC. Its protein product is CASSLAVAGETQYF. The chain combines TRBV5-1 with TRBJ2-5; 8 bases fit TRBD2. This CDR3 contains 14 residues. Looked up from germline, CDR1 is SGHRS and CDR2 is YFSETQ. V gave up 0 bases and J gave up 5 bases; unmatched junction bases: 3.

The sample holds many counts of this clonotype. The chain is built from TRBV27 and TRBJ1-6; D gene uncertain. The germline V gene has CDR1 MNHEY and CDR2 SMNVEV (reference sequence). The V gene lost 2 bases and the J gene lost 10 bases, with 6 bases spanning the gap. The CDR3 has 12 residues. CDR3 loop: CASSLNGSPLHF. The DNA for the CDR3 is TGTGCCAGCAGTTTAAATGGATCACCCCTCCACTTT.

As DNA, the CDR3 is TGCGCCAGCAGCTCGATTAGGGCTCGAGAAAGCAATCAGCCCCAGCATTTT. It codes for CASSSIRARESNQPQHF. This sequence joins TRBV5-1 and TRBJ1-5, with D unclear. V lost 3 bases and J lost 1, with 17 bases in between. Looked up from germline, CDR1 is SGHRS and CDR2 is YFSETQ. The CDR3 totals 17 residues.

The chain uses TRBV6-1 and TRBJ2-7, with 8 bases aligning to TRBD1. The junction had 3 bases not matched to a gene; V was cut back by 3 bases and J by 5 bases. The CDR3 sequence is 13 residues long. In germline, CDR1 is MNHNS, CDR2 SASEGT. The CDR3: CASSDRGPHEQYF. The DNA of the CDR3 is TGTGCCAGCAGTGACAGGGGGCCCCACGAGCAGTACTTC.

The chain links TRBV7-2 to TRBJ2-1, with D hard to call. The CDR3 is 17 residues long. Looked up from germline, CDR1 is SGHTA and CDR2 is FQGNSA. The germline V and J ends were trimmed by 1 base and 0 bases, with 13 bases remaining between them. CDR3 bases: TGTGCCAGCAGCTTAGGGGCCTTGGGGTCCTCCTACAATGAGCAGTTCTTC. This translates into CASSLGALGSSYNEQFF.

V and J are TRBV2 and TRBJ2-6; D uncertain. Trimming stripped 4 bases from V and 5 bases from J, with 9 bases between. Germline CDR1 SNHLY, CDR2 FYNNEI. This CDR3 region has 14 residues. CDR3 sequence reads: CASSVSQRANVLTF. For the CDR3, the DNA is TGTGCCAGCAGTGTCTCCCAGAGGGCCAACGTCCTGACTTTC.

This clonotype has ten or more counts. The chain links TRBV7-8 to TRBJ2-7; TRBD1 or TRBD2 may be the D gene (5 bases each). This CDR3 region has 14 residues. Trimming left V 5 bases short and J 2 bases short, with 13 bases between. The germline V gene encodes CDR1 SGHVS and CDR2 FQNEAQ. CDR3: CASSPGTQTYEQYF. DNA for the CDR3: TGTGCCAGCAGCCCCGGGACGCAGACCTACGAGCAGTACTTC. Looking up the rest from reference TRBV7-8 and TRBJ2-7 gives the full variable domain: GAGVSQSPRYKVAKRGQDVALRCDPISGHVSLFWYQQALGQGPEFLTYFQNEAQLDKSGLPSDRFFAERPEGSVSTLKIQRTQQEDSAVYLCASSPGTQTYEQYFGPGTRLTVT.

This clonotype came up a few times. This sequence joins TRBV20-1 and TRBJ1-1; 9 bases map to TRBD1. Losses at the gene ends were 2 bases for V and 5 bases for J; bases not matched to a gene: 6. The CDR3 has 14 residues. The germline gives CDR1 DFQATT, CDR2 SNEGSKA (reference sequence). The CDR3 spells CSARSGQGWTEAFF. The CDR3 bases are TGCAGTGCTAGATCGGGACAGGGATGGACTGAAGCTTTCTTT.

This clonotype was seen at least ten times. The DNA of the CDR3 is TGTGCCAGCAGCTACCGGGTTGAGACCCAGTACTTC. It codes for CASSYRVETQYF. The rearrangement links TRBV7-2 to TRBJ2-5; D is unresolved. V gave up 4 bases and J gave up 5 bases, with 8 bases separating them. There are 12 residues in the CDR3. Germline values: CDR1 SGHTA, CDR2 FQGNSA.

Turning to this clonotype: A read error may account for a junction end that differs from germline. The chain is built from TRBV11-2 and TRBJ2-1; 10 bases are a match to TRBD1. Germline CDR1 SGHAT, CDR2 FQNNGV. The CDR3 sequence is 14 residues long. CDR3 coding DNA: TGTGTCAGCAGCTTCGGGACAGGGGCGATCCCGCAGTTCTTC. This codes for CVSSFGTGAIPQFF.

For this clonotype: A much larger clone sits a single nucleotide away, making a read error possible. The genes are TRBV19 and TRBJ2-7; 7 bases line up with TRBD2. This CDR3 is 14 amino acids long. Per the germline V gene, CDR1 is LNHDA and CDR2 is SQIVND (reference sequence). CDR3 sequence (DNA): TGTGCCTGTAGTATGGGGGGGTTCATGTACGAGCAGTACTTC. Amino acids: CACSMGGFMYEQYF.